The clone carrying this TCR beta chain occurred once. These data originate in a study of blood T cell repertoires in COVID-19. Whole-study context: The United States, Italy and Spain provided the acute and convalescent COVID-19 samples. Sources were T cells, B-cell-depleted T cells, or PBMCs; the material itself was cDNA or gDNA.

Trimming shortened V by 4 bases and J by 6 bases, and 21 bases separated the two germline ends. The CDR3 covers 16 residues. CDR1 is SGHTA and CDR2 is FQGNSA in the germline V gene. Authors' methods: Amplification with reference gene primers provided the estimates of nucleated cell counts. Sequenced by immunoSEQ multiplex PCR; TCRdb stores in-frame clones only, minus some. V, J and clone size derive from that table, while D and trimming were established from the DNA sequence. The sample has 650,000 to 800,000 clones; about 87% are singletons. This TCR was recovered from a young woman with acute or convalescent COVID-19. The chain combines TRBV7-2 with TRBJ1-2; TRBD1 is a possible D gene (6 bases). Sequenced sample: peripheral blood. CDR3 sequence reads: CASSSRGGYPGDGYTF. The CDR3 DNA is TGTGCCAGCAGCTCCCGGGGGGGGTATCCAGGGGATGGCTACACCTTC.